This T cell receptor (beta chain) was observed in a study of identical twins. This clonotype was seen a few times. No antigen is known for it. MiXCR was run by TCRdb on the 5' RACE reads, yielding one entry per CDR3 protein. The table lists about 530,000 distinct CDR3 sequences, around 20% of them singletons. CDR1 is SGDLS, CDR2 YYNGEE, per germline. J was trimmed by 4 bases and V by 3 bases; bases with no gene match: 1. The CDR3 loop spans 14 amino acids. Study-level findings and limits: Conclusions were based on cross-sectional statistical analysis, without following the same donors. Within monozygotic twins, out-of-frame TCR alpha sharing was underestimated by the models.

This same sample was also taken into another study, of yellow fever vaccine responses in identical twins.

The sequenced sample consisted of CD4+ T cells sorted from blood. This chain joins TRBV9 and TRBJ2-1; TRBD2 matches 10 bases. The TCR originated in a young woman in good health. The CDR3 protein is CASSASGRYNEQFF. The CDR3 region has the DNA TGTGCCAGCAGCGCTAGCGGGAGATACAATGAGCAGTTCTTC.